Listed below are T cell receptor beta chains from one sample, sequenced in a study of breast tumors, draining lymph nodes, adjacent tissues. TCRdb redid the calling of the multiplex PCR reads with MiXCR, one entry per CDR3 protein. The top ten clones hold about 2.5% of a sample with over 130,000 distinct CDR3 sequences, about 30% of them seen once. The material sequenced was axillary lymph node tissue. Source of these receptors: a female donor with breast cancer. Some clones in this sample may be carry-over from other donors' samples. Each CDR3 is given without its conserved first and last residue. The D gene is left open where the match is weak.

j_call,v_call,d_call,cdr3_aa
TRBJ1-2,TRBV6-5,.,ASSYGGSNYGYT
TRBJ1-4,TRBV4-1,TRBD1,ASSQDLMAGGEEKLL
TRBJ1-6,TRBV7-2,.,ANNRDTIPDMGAYNSPLH
TRBJ2-3,TRBV2,TRBD1,ASRPGTGGTDTQY
TRBJ2-1,TRBV9,.,ASSGTLNNEQF
TRBJ2-1,TRBV24-1,TRBD2,ATSDKTSGKQF
TRBJ2-3,TRBV5-5,.,ASSLAGRGQDTQY
TRBJ1-2,TRBV2,TRBD1,ASSYMKAGGDGYT
TRBJ1-2,TRBV6-1,TRBD1,ASRDRTGSYGYT
TRBJ1-2,TRBV28,TRBD1,ATNRGLNYGYT
TRBJ1-6,TRBV15,TRBD1,ATSRDRDRASSPLH
TRBJ2-3,TRBV7-9,.,ASSLSPDRIDTQY
TRBJ2-1,TRBV5-1,TRBD1,ASSPNGQGSNEQS
TRBJ1-1,TRBV30,.,AWSELRQNTEAF
TRBJ1-2,TRBV5-4,TRBD1,ASSEGQPRRGYT
TRBJ2-3,TRBV18,.,ASSPYVADTQY
TRBJ2-5,TRBV24-1,.,ATSESETQY
TRBJ2-7,TRBV10-2,TRBD1,ASKGQGREQY
TRBJ2-3,TRBV3-1,TRBD2,ASSPLAGGPTDTQY
TRBJ2-5,TRBV6-5,TRBD1,ASSKGQGSETQY
TRBJ1-2,TRBV6-1,.,ASRHGPGYGYT
TRBJ2-3,TRBV7-9,TRBD2,ASGLAGFNTQY
TRBJ1-4,TRBV18,TRBD1,ASSQNRQGTEANEKLF
TRBJ2-7,TRBV2,.,ASSVSRSHLQY
TRBJ1-3,TRBV9,TRBD1,ASSVGQSSGNTIY
TRBJ2-3,TRBV10-1,TRBD1,ASSDFGTGHTDTQY
TRBJ2-7,TRBV11-2,.,ASSLDFVSGWGSGAYEQY
TRBJ2-2,TRBV11-3,.,ASSLQASSGELF
TRBJ2-6,TRBV20-1,.,SARDLGANVLT
TRBJ2-5,TRBV6-5,TRBD2,ASFGGGRAQY
TRBJ1-6,TRBV12-3/TRBV12-4,.,ASSRKGGELPLH
TRBJ2-3,TRBV7-9,.,ASRTGGGGSGSDPQY
TRBJ1-4,TRBV10-3,.,AISPVATNEKLF
TRBJ1-2,TRBV7-2,.,ASSLETGTHYGYT
TRBJ1-6,TRBV7-8,.,ASSLERNSPLH
TRBJ2-5,TRBV20-1,.,SASPAELTQY
TRBJ1-1,TRBV5-1,TRBD1,ASSPWDRTEAF
TRBJ2-2,TRBV3-1,TRBD2,ASSPSGGAGELF
TRBJ2-3,TRBV6-5,TRBD1,ASSYVGQGFDTQY
TRBJ1-1,TRBV19,.,ASSIHRAVNTEAF
TRBJ2-4,TRBV9,TRBD1,ASSVTGGTAKNIQY
TRBJ1-5,TRBV19,TRBD1,ASSRSPLAYTGTGDPSNQPQH
TRBJ2-5,TRBV3-1,.,ASSRRDYGKKETQY
TRBJ1-2,TRBV19,.,ASSIRAGTGYT
TRBJ2-7,TRBV5-1,TRBD2,ASTPSGGSYEQY
TRBJ2-4,TRBV6-6,.,ASSEGVGAKNIQY
TRBJ2-2,TRBV27,TRBD1,ASSLSHGTGVTGELF
TRBJ2-5,TRBV11-2,.,ASGIQGSGGPLY
TRBJ1-6,TRBV2,.,ASSRTANSPLH
TRBJ1-2,TRBV20-1,.,SARPLGNTATIHGYT
TRBJ2-6,TRBV18,TRBD1,ASPPQGGPGANALT
TRBJ2-5,TRBV5-4,.,ASSPDGAARETQY
TRBJ1-1,TRBV7-8,.,ASSLGRSGSEAF
TRBJ1-2,TRBV19,TRBD1,ARPQGIEGDGYT
TRBJ2-5,TRBV9,TRBD1,ASSPTDRGTGETQY
TRBJ2-3,TRBV19,TRBD1,ASRLQGTSSTDTQY